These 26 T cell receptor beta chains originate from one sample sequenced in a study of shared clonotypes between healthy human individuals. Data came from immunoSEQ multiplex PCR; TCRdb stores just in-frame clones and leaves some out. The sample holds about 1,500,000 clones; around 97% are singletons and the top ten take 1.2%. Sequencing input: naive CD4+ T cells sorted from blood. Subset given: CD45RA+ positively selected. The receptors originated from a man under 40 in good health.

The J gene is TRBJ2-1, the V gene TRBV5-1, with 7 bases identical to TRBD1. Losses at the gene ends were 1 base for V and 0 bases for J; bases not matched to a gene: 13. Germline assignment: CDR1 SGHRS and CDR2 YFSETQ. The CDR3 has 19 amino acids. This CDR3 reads CASSLWEVTGSSSYNEQFF. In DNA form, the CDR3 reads TGCGCCAGCAGCTTGTGGGAAGTGACAGGGAGTAGCTCCTACAATGAGCAGTTCTTC.

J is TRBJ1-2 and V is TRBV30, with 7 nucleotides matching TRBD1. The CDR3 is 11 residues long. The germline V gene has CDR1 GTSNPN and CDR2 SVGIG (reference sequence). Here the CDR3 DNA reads TGTGCTGAACAGGGGAGCTATGGCTACACCTTC. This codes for CAEQGSYGYTF.

The CDR3 DNA follows: TGTGCCAGCAGCTTGAGGGGGATGCTGTCTCTCTCTGGGGCCAACGTCCTGACTTTC. It codes for CASSLRGMLSLSGANVLTF. The V call is TRBV5-5, the J call TRBJ2-6; possible D gene TRBD1, 6 bases. Trimming removed 1 base at V and 0 bases at J, with 17 bases between. Germline loops: CDR1 SGHKS, CDR2 YYEKEE (reference sequence). This CDR3 has 19 residues. The full variable domain, in which reference TRBV5-5 and TRBJ2-6 provide the parts outside the CDR3, is DAGVTQSPTHLIKTRGQQVTLRCSPISGHKSVSWYQQVLGQGPQFIFQYYEKEERGRGNFPDRFSARQFPNYSSELNVNALLLGDSALYLCASSLRGMLSLSGANVLTFGAGSRLTVL.

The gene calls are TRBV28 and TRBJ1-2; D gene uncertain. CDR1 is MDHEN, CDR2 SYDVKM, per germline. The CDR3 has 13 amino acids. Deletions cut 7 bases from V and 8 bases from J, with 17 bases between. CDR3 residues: CASTVVGFWGYTF. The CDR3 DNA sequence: TGTGCCAGCACCGTTGTGGGGTTTTGGGGCTACACCTTC.

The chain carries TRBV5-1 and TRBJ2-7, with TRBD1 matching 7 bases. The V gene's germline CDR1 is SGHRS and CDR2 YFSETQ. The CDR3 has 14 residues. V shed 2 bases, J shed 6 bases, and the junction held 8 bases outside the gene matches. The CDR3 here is CASSLKGAVGEQYF. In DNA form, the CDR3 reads TGCGCCAGCAGCTTAAAGGGGGCGGTTGGCGAGCAGTACTTC. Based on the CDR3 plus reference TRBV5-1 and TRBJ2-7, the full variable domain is KAGVTQTPRYLIKTRGQQVTLSCSPISGHRSVSWYQQTPGQGLQFLFEYFSETQRNKGNFPGRFSGRQFSNSRSEMNVSTLELGDSALYLCASSLKGAVGEQYFGPGTRLTVT.

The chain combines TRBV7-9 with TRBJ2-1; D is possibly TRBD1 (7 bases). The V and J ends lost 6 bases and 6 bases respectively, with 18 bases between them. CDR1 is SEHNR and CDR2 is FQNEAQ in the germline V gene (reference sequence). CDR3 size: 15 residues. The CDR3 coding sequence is TGTGCCAGCAGTCCCGTCAGGGGGGCCCCCAATGAGCAGTTCTTC. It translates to CASSPVRGAPNEQFF.

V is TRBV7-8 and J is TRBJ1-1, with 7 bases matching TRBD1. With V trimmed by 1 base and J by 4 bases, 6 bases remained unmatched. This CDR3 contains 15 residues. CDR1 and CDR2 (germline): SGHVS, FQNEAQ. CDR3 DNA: TGTGCCAGCAGCTTAGTACAGGGGAGTGGCACTGAAGCTTTCTTT. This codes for CASSLVQGSGTEAFF.

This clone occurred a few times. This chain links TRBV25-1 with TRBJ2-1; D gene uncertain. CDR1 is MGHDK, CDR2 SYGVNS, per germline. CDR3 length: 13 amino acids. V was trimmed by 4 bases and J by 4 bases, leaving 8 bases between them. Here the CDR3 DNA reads TGTGCCAGCAGTGGCCCCCCTTACAATGAGCAGTTCTTC. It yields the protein CASSGPPYNEQFF.

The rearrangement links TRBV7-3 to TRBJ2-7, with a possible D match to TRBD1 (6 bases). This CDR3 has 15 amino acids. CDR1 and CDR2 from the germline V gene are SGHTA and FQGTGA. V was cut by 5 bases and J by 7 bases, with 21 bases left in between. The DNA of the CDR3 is TGTGCCAGCAGCCCCGGCCCCGGGACACCTGGTGAGCAGTACTTC. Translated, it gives CASSPGPGTPGEQYF.

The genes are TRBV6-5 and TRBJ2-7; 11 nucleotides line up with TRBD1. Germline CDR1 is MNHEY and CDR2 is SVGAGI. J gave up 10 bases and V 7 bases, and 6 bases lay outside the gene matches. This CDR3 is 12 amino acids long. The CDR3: CASIGQGANQYF. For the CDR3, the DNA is TGTGCCAGCATAGGACAGGGGGCGAATCAGTACTTC.

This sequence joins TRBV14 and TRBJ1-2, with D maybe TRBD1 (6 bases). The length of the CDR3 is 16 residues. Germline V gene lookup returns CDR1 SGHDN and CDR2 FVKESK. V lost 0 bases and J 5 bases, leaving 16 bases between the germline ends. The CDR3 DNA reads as TGTGCCAGCAGCCAAGAGATTAGGGGGGATCCATATGGCTACACCTTC. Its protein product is CASSQEIRGDPYGYTF.

CDR3 in DNA: TGTGCCAGCAGTCGGGAAGCGAACACCGGGGAGCTGTTTTTT. Protein: CASSREANTGELFF. The V gene is TRBV6-1, the J gene TRBJ2-2; D possibly corresponds to TRBD2 (5 bases). V lost 5 bases, J lost 0 bases, and 7 bases lay in between. Germline CDR1 is MNHNS and CDR2 is SASEGT. The CDR3 covers 14 residues.

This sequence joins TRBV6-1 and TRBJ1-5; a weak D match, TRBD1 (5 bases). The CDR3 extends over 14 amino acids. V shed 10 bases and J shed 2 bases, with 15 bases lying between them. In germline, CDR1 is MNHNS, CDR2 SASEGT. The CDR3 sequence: CATRFRVRNQPQHF. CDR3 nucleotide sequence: TGTGCCACCAGATTCAGGGTTCGCAATCAGCCCCAGCATTTT.

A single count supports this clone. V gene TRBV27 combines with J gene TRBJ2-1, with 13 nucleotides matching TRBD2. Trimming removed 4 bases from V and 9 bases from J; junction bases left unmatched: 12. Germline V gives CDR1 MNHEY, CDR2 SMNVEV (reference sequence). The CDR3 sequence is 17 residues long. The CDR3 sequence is CASSYELAGGLYVEQFF. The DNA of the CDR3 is TGTGCCAGCAGTTATGAACTAGCGGGAGGGCTATACGTTGAGCAGTTCTTC.

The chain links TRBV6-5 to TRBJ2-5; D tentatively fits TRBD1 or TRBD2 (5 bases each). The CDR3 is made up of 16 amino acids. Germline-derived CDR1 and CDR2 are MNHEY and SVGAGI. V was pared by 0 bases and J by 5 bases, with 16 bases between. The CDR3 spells CASSYSRDPLSETQYF. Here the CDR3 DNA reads TGTGCCAGCAGTTACTCTCGGGACCCCCTTTCGGAGACCCAGTACTTC.

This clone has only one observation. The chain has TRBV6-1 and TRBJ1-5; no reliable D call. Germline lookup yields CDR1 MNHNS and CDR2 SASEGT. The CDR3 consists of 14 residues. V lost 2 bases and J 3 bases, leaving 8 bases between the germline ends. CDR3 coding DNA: TGTGCCAGCAGTGAAAACGGCAACAATCAGCCCCAGCATTTT. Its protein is CASSENGNNQPQHF.

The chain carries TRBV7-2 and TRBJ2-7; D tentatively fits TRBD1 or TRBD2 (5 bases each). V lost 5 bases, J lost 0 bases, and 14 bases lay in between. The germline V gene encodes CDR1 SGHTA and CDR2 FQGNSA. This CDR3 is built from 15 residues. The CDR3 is CASSPRDGLSYEQYF. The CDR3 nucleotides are TGTGCCAGCAGCCCCCGGGACGGCCTCTCCTACGAGCAGTACTTC.

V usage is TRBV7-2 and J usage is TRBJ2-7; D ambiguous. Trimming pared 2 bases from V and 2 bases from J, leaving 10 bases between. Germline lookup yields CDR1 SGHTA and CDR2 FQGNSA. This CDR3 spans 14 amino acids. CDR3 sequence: CASSLRATTYEQYF. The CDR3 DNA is TGTGCCAGCAGCTTACGGGCCACCACCTACGAGCAGTACTTC.

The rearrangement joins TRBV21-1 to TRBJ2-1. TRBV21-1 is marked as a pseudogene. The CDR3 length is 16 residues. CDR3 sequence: CASSKRVINIYNEQFF. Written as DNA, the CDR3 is TGTGCCAGCAGCAAAAGGGTAATCAACATCTACAATGAGCAGTTCTTC.

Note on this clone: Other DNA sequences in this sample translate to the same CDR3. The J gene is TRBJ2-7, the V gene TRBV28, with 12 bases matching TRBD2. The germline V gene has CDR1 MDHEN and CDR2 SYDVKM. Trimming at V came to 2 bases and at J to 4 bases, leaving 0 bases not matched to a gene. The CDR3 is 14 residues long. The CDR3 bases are TGTGCCAGCAGTTTAACTAGCGGGAGGTACGAGCAGTACTTC. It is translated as CASSLTSGRYEQYF.

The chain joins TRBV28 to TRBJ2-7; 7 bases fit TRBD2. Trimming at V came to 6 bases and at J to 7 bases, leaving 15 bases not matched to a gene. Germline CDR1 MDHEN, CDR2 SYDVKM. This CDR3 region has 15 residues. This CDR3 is CASSSYEGGRGEQYF. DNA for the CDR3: TGTGCCAGCAGCTCTTATGAGGGAGGGCGGGGAGAGCAGTACTTC.

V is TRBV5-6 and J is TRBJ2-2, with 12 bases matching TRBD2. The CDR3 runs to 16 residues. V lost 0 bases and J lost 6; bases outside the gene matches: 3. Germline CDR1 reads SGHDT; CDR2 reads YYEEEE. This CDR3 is CASSLGLAGDAGELFF. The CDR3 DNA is TGTGCCAGCAGCTTGGGACTAGCGGGAGACGCCGGGGAGCTGTTTTTT.

For the CDR3, the DNA is TGTGCCAGCAGTTTGGGGACTTATTACAATGAGCAGTTCTTC. Translating it yields CASSLGTYYNEQFF. This sequence joins TRBV27 and TRBJ2-1; tentatively, D is TRBD2 (6 bases). Per the germline V gene, CDR1 is MNHEY and CDR2 is SMNVEV (reference sequence). The V gene lost 3 bases and the J gene lost 4 bases, with 10 bases spanning the gap. CDR3 length: 14 residues.

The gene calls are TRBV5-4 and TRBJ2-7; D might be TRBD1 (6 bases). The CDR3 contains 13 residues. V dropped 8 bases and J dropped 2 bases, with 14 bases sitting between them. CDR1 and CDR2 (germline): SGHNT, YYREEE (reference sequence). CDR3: CARAGDRTYEQYF. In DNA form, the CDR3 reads TGTGCCAGGGCAGGGGATCGAACCTACGAGCAGTACTTC. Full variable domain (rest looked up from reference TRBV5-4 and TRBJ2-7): ETGVTQSPTHLIKTRGQQVTLRCSSQSGHNTVSWYQQALGQGPQFIFQYYREEENGRGNFPPRFSGLQFPNYSSELNVNALELDDSALYLCARAGDRTYEQYFGPGTRLTVT.

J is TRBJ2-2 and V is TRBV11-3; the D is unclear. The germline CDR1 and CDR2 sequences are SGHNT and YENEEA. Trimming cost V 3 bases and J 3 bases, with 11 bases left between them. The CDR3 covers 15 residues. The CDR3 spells CASSLAGPHTGELFF. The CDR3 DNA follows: TGTGCCAGCAGCTTGGCCGGGCCCCACACCGGGGAGCTGTTTTTT.

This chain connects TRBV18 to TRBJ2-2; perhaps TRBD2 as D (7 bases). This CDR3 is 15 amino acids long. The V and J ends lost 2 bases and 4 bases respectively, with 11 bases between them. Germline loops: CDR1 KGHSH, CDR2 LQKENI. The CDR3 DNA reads TGTGCCAGCTCACCAAAGGCGGGGGCCACCGGGGAGCTGTTTTTT. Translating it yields CASSPKAGATGELFF.